This T cell receptor (beta chain) was sequenced in a study of T cell responses to AZD1222 COVID-19 vaccine. Clones were sequenced by immunoSEQ multiplex PCR, and TCRdb holds only the in-frame ones, with some missing. The table includes around 60,000 clones, around nine tenths detected once. A note on this clone: The antigen remains undetermined.

Findings of the study overall: Baseline seropositivity characterized only a handful of AZD1222 recipients. Unmutated regions of variants are reportedly targeted by nearly half of spike-specific TCRs. The study found vaccine-associated CD4 TCRs spanning spike, dominant at 160-218 and 743-854.

Trimming took off 4 bases at V and 0 bases at J, with 14 bases between the two ends. The CDR3 contains 17 residues. Germline V gene lookup returns CDR1 SGHRS and CDR2 YFSETQ. Here the sequenced sample was peripheral blood, taken 28 days after the second dose of the MenACWY control vaccine. The chain uses TRBV5-1 and TRBJ2-6, with D perhaps TRBD2 (5 bases). This TCR derives from an adult who received the MenACWY meningococcal vaccine as a control. CDR3 sequence reads: CASSVLAQVSGANVLTF. The CDR3, as DNA: TGCGCCAGCAGCGTGCTAGCTCAGGTCTCTGGGGCCAACGTCCTGACTTTC.